This T cell receptor (beta chain) was sequenced for a study of Ad26.COV2.S vaccination and SARS-CoV-2 variants. Background on the study: In the study, Ad26.COV2.S was injected intramuscularly once, or twice 56 days apart.

In regard to this clone: One end of the junction does not line up with germline, which may come from a read error.

The treatment here: around 19 received Ad26.COV2.S at low or high dose, single or two shots; about 5 received placebo; per-sample allocation not given. The investigators took samples on day 63 after the first vaccine or placebo injection. The assay was immunoSEQ multiplex PCR, and TCRdb's table has in-frame clones only and misses some. The table lists roughly 400,000 clones, 90% of them singletons. This receptor was identified in a person aged 18 to 65 who received the Ad26.COV2.S COVID-19 vaccine or a placebo. The sample was peripheral blood, taken in a trial of Ad26.COV2.S vaccine versus placebo.

The CDR3 loop reads CASSQDLGHVAFF. CDR3 sequence (DNA): TGTGCCAGCAGCCAAGATCTGGGACATGTGGCTTTTTTT. The V call is TRBV4-2, the J call TRBJ1-1; maybe TRBD1 (6 bases). This CDR3 spans 13 amino acids. The germline V gene has CDR1 LGHNA and CDR2 YNFKEQ.